Below, 24 T cell receptor beta chains from the same sample are listed, as sequenced in a study of blood T cell repertoires in COVID-19. Generated by immunoSEQ multiplex PCR, the TCRdb table keeps only in-frame clones and is missing some. This table holds more than 75,000 clones, 65% to 90% found once. Sequencing was carried out using peripheral blood. The receptors come from a woman of 80 years or more with active or convalescent COVID-19.

The chain uses TRBV4-1 and TRBJ1-3; TRBD1 might be the D (6 bases). The length of the CDR3 is 20 residues. Germline V gives CDR1 MGHRA, CDR2 YSYEKL. V was shortened by 1 base and J by 0 bases, with 22 bases between the two germline ends. As DNA, the CDR3 is TGCGCCAGCAGCCAAGGCCACCTACGAGGACAGTCCTACTCTGGAAACACCATATATTTT. Its translation is CASSQGHLRGQSYSGNTIYF.

The chain employs TRBV29-1 and TRBJ1-1; D gene ambiguous. This CDR3 region has 13 residues. The germline V and J ends were trimmed by 5 bases and 0 bases, with 10 bases remaining between them. Germline V gene data show CDR1 as SQVTM and CDR2 as ANQGSEA. CDR3 DNA: TGCAGCGTTTCTTCCACGGTGAACACTGAAGCTTTCTTT. Its translation: CSVSSTVNTEAFF.

The chain joins TRBV12-3 or TRBV12-4 to TRBJ1-4; 8 nucleotides match TRBD1. V trimming: 5 bases; J trimming: 10 bases; junction bases outside the gene matches: 6. The CDR3 sequence is 13 residues long. CDR3 nucleotide sequence: TGTGCCAGCAGTCAGGGGGCGCGGAGAAAACTGTTTTTT. Its protein is CASSQGARRKLFF.

The chain combines TRBV5-6 with TRBJ2-3; possible D gene TRBD1, 5 bases. This CDR3 spans 13 amino acids. Germline lookup yields CDR1 SGHDT and CDR2 YYEEEE. The V end was cut by 2 bases, the J end by 4 bases, with 8 bases between. CDR3 in amino acids: CASSLGASDTQYF. For the CDR3, the DNA is TGTGCCAGCAGCTTAGGGGCATCAGATACGCAGTATTTT.

This chain joins TRBV6-5 and TRBJ1-3, with D hard to call. Germline V lookup: CDR1 MNHEY, CDR2 SVGAGI. The CDR3 is made up of 15 amino acids. V was pared by 5 bases and J by 6 bases, with 17 bases between. The CDR3 coding sequence is TGTGCCAGCAGTCGGACGGGGTTCAGTGAAAACACCATATATTTT. This sequence encodes CASSRTGFSENTIYF.

Here the CDR3 reads CASSLGSSYEQYF. The CDR3 DNA follows: TGTGCCAGCAGCTTGGGTAGCTCCTACGAGCAGTACTTC. This chain connects TRBV5-6 to TRBJ2-7; D is uncertain. V was pared by 0 bases and J by 0 bases, with 4 bases between. The CDR3 sequence is 13 residues long. Germline loops: CDR1 SGHDT, CDR2 YYEEEE.

V and J are TRBV11-3 and TRBJ2-2; the D is unclear. V lost 5 bases, J lost 3 bases, and 4 bases lay in between. Germline V gene data show CDR1 as SGHNT and CDR2 as YENEEA. The CDR3 runs to 12 residues. CDR3 DNA: TGTGCCAGCAGCCCCTACACCGGGGAGCTGTTTTTT. It codes for CASSPYTGELFF.

V is TRBV6-6 and J is TRBJ1-1, with 8 bases aligning to TRBD1. V lost 0 bases, J lost 5 bases, and 2 bases stayed unmatched. Germline V gene sequence: CDR1 MNHNY, CDR2 SVGAGI (reference sequence). This CDR3 has 14 amino acids. The CDR3 loop reads CASSYSTGGTEAFF. In nucleotides, the CDR3 is TGTGCCAGCAGTTACTCTACAGGGGGGACTGAAGCTTTCTTT.

The chain joins TRBV2 to TRBJ2-7; no clear D gene. Germline V gives CDR1 SNHLY, CDR2 FYNNEI. The CDR3 consists of 14 residues. The germline V and J ends were trimmed by 4 bases and 2 bases, with 12 bases remaining between them. DNA for the CDR3: TGTGCCAGCAGTGTTGCGGAGTTGGCCTACGAGCAGTACTTC. As protein: CASSVAELAYEQYF.

This chain links TRBV24-1 with TRBJ2-3; TRBD1 matches at 7 bases. J was trimmed by 0 bases and V by 7 bases; bases with no gene match: 0. Germline CDR1 and CDR2: KGHDR and SFDVKD. The CDR3 totals 13 residues. CDR3 nucleotides: TGTGCCACCAGGGACAGGAGCACAGATACGCAGTATTTT. It yields the protein CATRDRSTDTQYF.

The rearrangement joins TRBV5-1 to TRBJ2-6, with D unclear. The ends were cut back, 6 bases at V and 3 bases at J, with 7 bases in the middle. This CDR3 contains 13 residues. Germline V gene sequence: CDR1 SGHRS, CDR2 YFSETQ. The CDR3, as DNA: TGCGCCAGCACCATCGGTGGGGCCAACGTCCTGACTTTC. Translating gives CASTIGGANVLTF.

The chain is built from TRBV2 and TRBJ2-2, with unresolved D. CDR1 SNHLY and CDR2 FYNNEI come from the germline V gene. The CDR3 loop spans 14 amino acids. V was cut by 6 bases and J by 1 base, with 9 bases left in between. Here the CDR3 DNA reads TGTGCCAGCAGGCCTTCGGGGAACACCGGGGAGCTGTTTTTT. Translating it yields CASRPSGNTGELFF.

CDR3 residues: CAISASLGDRDFEAFF. Written as DNA, the CDR3 is TGTGCCATCAGTGCTTCTTTAGGGGACAGGGATTTCGAAGCTTTCTTT. The J gene is TRBJ1-1, the V gene TRBV10-3; 9 nucleotides line up with TRBD1. Trimming at V came to 4 bases and at J to 8 bases, leaving 14 bases not matched to a gene. The CDR3 runs to 16 residues. Per germline, CDR1 ENHRY and CDR2 SYGVKD.

To note about this clone: In the same sample, other DNA sequences code for this CDR3. The chain uses TRBV19 and TRBJ1-2, with 10 nucleotides matching TRBD1. Germline CDR1 and CDR2: LNHDA and SQIVND (reference sequence). The CDR3 length is 13 residues. V lost 4 bases and J lost 5; bases outside the gene matches: 1. The CDR3 DNA follows: TGTGCCAGTAGTACGGGACAGGGGTATGGCTACACCTTC. This gives the protein CASSTGQGYGYTF.

The chain recombines TRBV5-1 with TRBJ2-1, with TRBD2 as a possible D gene (6 bases). CDR1 SGHRS and CDR2 YFSETQ come from the germline V gene. V was shortened by 6 bases and J by 6 bases, with 16 bases between the two germline ends. This CDR3 is 14 amino acids long. The CDR3, as DNA: TGCGCCAGCAACCTACGCGGGGACCCCAATGAGCAGTTCTTC. This encodes CASNLRGDPNEQFF.

In this sample, this clone turned up once. This sequence joins TRBV27 and TRBJ2-7; 10 bases map to TRBD2. Germline assignment: CDR1 MNHEY and CDR2 SMNVEV (reference sequence). CDR3 length: 18 amino acids. V gave up 5 bases and J gave up 3 bases; unmatched junction bases: 16. The CDR3 DNA follows: TGTGCCAGCAGTATCCGCGGAGGGCTAGCGGGAGAAAACTACGAGCAGTACTTC. Its translation: CASSIRGGLAGENYEQYF.

This chain connects TRBV30 to TRBJ1-2; the match to TRBD1 covers 8 bases. The germline gives CDR1 GTSNPN, CDR2 SVGIG (reference sequence). V lost 1 base to trimming and J lost 4 bases; unmatched junction nucleotides: 2. This CDR3 contains 13 residues. This chain's CDR3 is CAWSEDRGYGYTF. The CDR3, as DNA: TGTGCCTGGAGTGAAGACAGGGGCTATGGCTACACCTTC.

The V and J genes are TRBV4-1 and TRBJ2-6; D is unresolved. The CDR3 loop spans 17 amino acids. The V gene's germline CDR1 is MGHRA and CDR2 YSYEKL. The V end was cut by 7 bases, the J end by 2 bases, with 18 bases between. In DNA, the CDR3 is TGCGCCAGCAACCCGAACGTGGCCCAGACTGGGGCCAACGTCCTGACTTTC. As protein: CASNPNVAQTGANVLTF.

This clone came up a few times. The rearrangement links TRBV20-1 to TRBJ2-3; 8 positions match TRBD1. The CDR3 is 16 amino acids. The V gene's germline CDR1 is DFQATT and CDR2 SNEGSKA (reference sequence). V lost 3 bases and J lost 1; bases outside the gene matches: 9. CDR3 loop: CSASGQGAEGTDTQYF. For the CDR3, the DNA is TGCAGTGCTAGTGGCCAGGGGGCTGAAGGCACAGATACGCAGTATTTT.

This chain connects TRBV7-2 to TRBJ1-3; TRBD1 might be the D (5 bases). The CDR3 has 15 amino acids. The ends were cut back, 1 base at V and 2 bases at J, with 9 bases in the middle. CDR1 is SGHTA, CDR2 FQGNSA, per germline. CDR3 in DNA: TGTGCCAGCAGCTTAGTGACAGAACCTGGAAACACCATATATTTT. Translation gives CASSLVTEPGNTIYF. Variable domain in full (rest from reference TRBV7-2 and TRBJ1-3): GAGVSQSPSNKVTEKGKDVELRCDPISGHTALYWYRQSLGQGLEFLIYFQGNSAPDKSGLPSDRFSAERTGGSVSTLTIQRTQQEDSAVYLCASSLVTEPGNTIYFGEGSWLTVV.

This clone was found a few times. This chain connects TRBV7-3 to TRBJ1-5; a weak D match, TRBD1 (6 bases). CDR3 length: 15 amino acids. The V end lost 0 bases, the J end lost 11 bases, and 17 bases lay between the germline ends. Germline V gene lookup returns CDR1 SGHTA and CDR2 FQGTGA. CDR3 DNA sequence: TGTGCCAGCAGCTTAACCGTCATGGACAGAATGTCCCAGCATTTT. Amino acids: CASSLTVMDRMSQHF.

This clone was detected a few times. V gene TRBV29-1 combines with J gene TRBJ2-7, with 7 bases identical to TRBD1. The CDR3 has 12 amino acids. CDR1 is SQVTM, CDR2 ANQGSEA, per germline. J lost 6 bases, V lost 4 bases, and 6 bases had no gene match. CDR3 sequence reads: CSVGARDSEQYF. The CDR3 nucleotides are TGCAGCGTTGGAGCCCGGGACAGCGAGCAGTACTTC.

V is TRBV7-2 and J is TRBJ1-6; TRBD1 agrees at 9 bases. The CDR3 is 16 amino acids. The germline gives CDR1 SGHTA, CDR2 FQGNSA. Trimming cost V 1 base and J 9 bases; bases outside gene matches: 7. The CDR3 DNA reads as TGTGCCAGCAGCTTAGTAGTGGGGACAGGGTCTTCACCCCTCCACTTT. As protein: CASSLVVGTGSSPLHF. Using reference TRBV7-2 and TRBJ1-6 for the parts outside the CDR3, the full variable domain is GAGVSQSPSNKVTEKGKDVELRCDPISGHTALYWYRQSLGQGLEFLIYFQGNSAPDKSGLPSDRFSAERTGGSVSTLTIQRTQQEDSAVYLCASSLVVGTGSSPLHFGNGTRLTVT.

This sequence joins TRBV7-2 and TRBJ2-7, with 7 bases aligning to TRBD1. This CDR3 is 14 amino acids long. CDR1 and CDR2 from the germline V gene are SGHTA and FQGNSA. Germline trimming cut 1 base from V and 6 bases from J; bases unmatched to any gene: 6. The CDR3 DNA follows: TGTGCCAGCAGCTTAGGGACAGGCAGAGTCGAGCAGTACTTC. Its protein is CASSLGTGRVEQYF.